Listed here are 28 T cell receptor beta chains from one sample, sequenced in a study of blood T cell repertoires in COVID-19. Using immunoSEQ multiplex PCR, the repertoire was profiled, and TCRdb retains in-frame clones only, with some absent. The table records around 250,000 clones, roughly nine tenths of them present only once. Sequencing was carried out using peripheral blood. Receptors originate from a woman between 40 and 55 years old who had recovered from COVID-19.

The chain carries TRBV11-2 and TRBJ2-3; possibly TRBD2 for D (6 bases). Trimming shortened V by 3 bases and J by 0 bases, and 10 bases separated the two germline ends. The CDR3 extends over 15 amino acids. Germline V gene lookup returns CDR1 SGHAT and CDR2 FQNNGV. The CDR3 protein is CASSFLATSTDTQYF. CDR3 DNA: TGTGCCAGCAGCTTCCTAGCGACTAGCACAGATACGCAGTATTTT.

This chain links TRBV18 with TRBJ2-4, with D uncertain. V lost 6 bases and J lost 0, with 6 bases in between. Per germline, CDR1 KGHSH and CDR2 LQKENI. This CDR3 is built from 13 residues. CDR3: CASSPGAKNIQYF. CDR3 sequence (DNA): TGTGCCAGCTCTCCGGGAGCCAAAAACATTCAGTACTTC.

J is TRBJ1-2 and V is TRBV7-2, with D possibly matching TRBD1 (5 bases). This CDR3 is 15 amino acids long. V was shortened by 6 bases and J by 7 bases, with 21 bases between the two germline ends. Germline CDR1 is SGHTA and CDR2 is FQGNSA. The CDR3 loop is CASSSSDSGRVGYTF. CDR3 coding DNA: TGTGCCAGCAGTTCCTCGGACTCAGGGAGGGTTGGCTACACCTTC.

This sequence joins TRBV27 and TRBJ1-1; D is possibly TRBD1 (5 bases). The CDR3 covers 13 residues. The V end was cut by 7 bases, the J end by 8 bases, with 17 bases between. Looked up from germline, CDR1 is MNHEY and CDR2 is SMNVEV (reference sequence). CDR3 sequence reads: CASTASGNGEAFF. The CDR3 bases are TGTGCCAGCACCGCCTCAGGGAATGGGGAAGCTTTCTTT.

The gene calls are TRBV10-2 and TRBJ2-1; 8 bases line up with TRBD2. The CDR3 spans 18 residues. Germline V gene lookup returns CDR1 WSHSY and CDR2 SAAADI. V shed 2 bases, J shed 2 bases, and the junction held 11 bases outside the gene matches. As DNA, the CDR3 is TGCGCCAGCAGTGAGCCTATTGGGGTCGGGGGGGCCTACAATGAGCAGTTCTTC. This sequence encodes CASSEPIGVGGAYNEQFF.

The chain combines TRBV9 with TRBJ2-1; TRBD2 aligns across 13 bases. CDR1 is SGDLS and CDR2 is YYNGEE in the germline V gene. The CDR3 is 17 residues long. Trimming cost V 0 bases and J 6 bases; bases outside gene matches: 6. In DNA form, the CDR3 reads TGTGCCAGCAGCGTAGAGGGTGGGACTAGCGGGGCCAATGAGCAGTTCTTC. Its translation: CASSVEGGTSGANEQFF. Full variable domain (remainder filled in from reference TRBV9 and TRBJ2-1): DSGVTQTPKHLITATGQRVTLRCSPRSGDLSVYWYQQSLDQGLQFLIQYYNGEERAKGNILERFSAQQFPDLHSELNLSSLELGDSALYFCASSVEGGTSGANEQFFGPGTRLTVL.

This clone was seen just once. The rearrangement joins TRBV20-1 to TRBJ2-1; 9 positions match TRBD2. Germline CDR1 reads DFQATT; CDR2 reads SNEGSKA (reference sequence). V trimming: 3 bases; J trimming: 8 bases; junction bases outside the gene matches: 11. The CDR3 contains 15 residues. The CDR3, as DNA: TGCAGTGCTAGTCTAGCGGGGCTGGGGGTCGATGAGCAGTTCTTC. Amino acid sequence: CSASLAGLGVDEQFF.

This chain connects TRBV6-2 or TRBV6-3 to TRBJ1-4; D gene unclear. The CDR3 covers 13 residues. V shed 6 bases and J shed 11 bases, with 16 bases lying between them. Germline V lookup: CDR1 MNHEY, CDR2 SVGEGT. The CDR3 protein is CASSGEWREKLFF. The CDR3, as DNA: TGTGCCAGCAGCGGGGAGTGGAGGGAGAAACTGTTTTTT.

The genes are TRBV29-1 and TRBJ2-3; possible D gene TRBD2, 5 bases. Germline values: CDR1 SQVTM, CDR2 ANQGSEA. CDR3 size: 12 residues. V was cut by 7 bases and J by 6 bases, with 14 bases left in between. The DNA for the CDR3 is TGCAGCGCTGGGGTAGCGAGGGATACGCAGTATTTT. Protein product: CSAGVARDTQYF.

This chain connects TRBV20-1 to TRBJ2-5; unclear D gene. With 3 bases removed from V and 5 bases from J, the gap between germline ends came to 19 bases. Germline-derived CDR1 and CDR2 are DFQATT and SNEGSKA (reference sequence). This CDR3 is 15 amino acids long. CDR3 DNA: TGCAGTGCTAGTCCCCCCGTCGGTGAGTTGGAGACCCAGTACTTC. Protein sequence: CSASPPVGELETQYF.

This chain links TRBV28 with TRBJ2-7; D not resolved. Per germline, CDR1 MDHEN and CDR2 SYDVKM. This CDR3 has 13 residues. V was clipped by 5 bases and J by 1 base, with 9 bases between them. The CDR3 is CASSLVISYEQYF. The CDR3 bases are TGTGCCAGCAGTCTAGTGATATCCTACGAGCAGTACTTC.

V and J are TRBV5-1 and TRBJ2-2; D remains ambiguous. The CDR3 spans 14 residues. The germline gives CDR1 SGHRS, CDR2 YFSETQ. V lost 4 bases and J lost 5, with 12 bases in between. The DNA of the CDR3 is TGCGCCAGCAGCCCAGGAAAACCAACCGGGGAGCTGTTTTTT. It yields the protein CASSPGKPTGELFF.

The chain is built from TRBV9 and TRBJ2-7, with D maybe TRBD2 (5 bases). The CDR3 covers 15 residues. Germline-derived CDR1 and CDR2 are SGDLS and YYNGEE. V was clipped by 0 bases and J by 6 bases, with 16 bases between them. CDR3 DNA: TGTGCCAGCAGCGTAGAGTCCCGACCCGCGGGCGAGCAGTACGTC. Translated, it gives CASSVESRPAGEQYV.

J is TRBJ1-6 and V is TRBV14; D gene uncertain. V was pared by 4 bases and J by 0 bases, with 13 bases between. The CDR3 is made up of 17 amino acids. Germline lookup yields CDR1 SGHDN and CDR2 FVKESK. The CDR3 protein is CASSPYADYSYNSPLHF. In DNA form, the CDR3 reads TGTGCCAGCAGCCCCTATGCTGATTACTCCTATAATTCACCCCTCCACTTT.

The V call is TRBV30, the J call TRBJ2-5; 9 nucleotides align to TRBD1. Germline V lookup: CDR1 GTSNPN, CDR2 SVGIG (reference sequence). J lost 4 bases, V lost 7 bases, and 10 bases had no gene match. The CDR3 length is 14 residues. As DNA, the CDR3 is TGTGCCTCCTCCGGGACAGGGCTACCAGAGACCCAGTACTTC. Protein product: CASSGTGLPETQYF.

Worth noting for this clone: Sequence at one end of the junction differs from germline and may be a read error. The genes are TRBV7-9 and TRBJ2-3, with 9 bases identical to TRBD1. The CDR3 loop spans 15 amino acids. The germline V gene has CDR1 SEHNR and CDR2 FQNEAQ (reference sequence). The chain's CDR3 is CASSLGGTGFDVPLF. The CDR3 nucleotides are TGTGCCAGCAGCTTAGGAGGGACAGGGTTCGACGTTCCCCTTTTT. Full variable domain (rest looked up from reference TRBV7-9 and TRBJ2-3): DTGVSQNPRHKITKRGQNVTFRCDPISEHNRLYWYRQTLGQGPEFLTYFQNEAQLEKSRLLSDRFSAERPKGSFSTLEIQRTEQGDSAMYLCASSLGGTGFDVPLFGPGTRLTVL.

V gene TRBV3-1 (or the pseudogene TRBV3-2) combines with J gene TRBJ1-6; TRBD1 is a possible D gene (5 bases). The CDR3 runs 12 residues. Germline values: CDR1 LGHDT, CDR2 YNNKEL (reference sequence). V gave up 4 bases and J gave up 14 bases, with 12 bases separating them. The CDR3 sequence: CASSPGVGALHF. The CDR3 nucleotides read TGTGCCAGCAGCCCGGGGGTTGGGGCCCTCCACTTT.

This chain joins TRBV13 and TRBJ2-6; 8 bases align to TRBD1. The CDR3 consists of 16 residues. Unmatched junction bases numbered 3, after V lost 5 bases and J lost 0 bases. CDR1 and CDR2 (germline): PRHDT, FYEKMQ (reference sequence). The CDR3 DNA reads TGTGCCAGCAGCGAGGGACAGGTCTCTGGGGCCAACGTCCTGACTTTC. Translated: CASSEGQVSGANVLTF.

This chain connects TRBV11-3 to TRBJ2-3; D unresolved. The germline CDR1 and CDR2 sequences are SGHNT and YENEEA. The V end lost 7 bases, the J end lost 7 bases, and 9 bases lay between the germline ends. This CDR3 is built from 11 residues. The CDR3 here is CASTVAYTQYF. In nucleotides, the CDR3 is TGTGCCAGCACCGTAGCCTATACGCAGTATTTT.

This clone has a handful of counts. This sequence joins TRBV5-1 and TRBJ1-1, with D unclear. With 4 bases removed from V and 12 bases from J, the gap between germline ends came to 22 bases. The CDR3 covers 14 residues. Germline V gene sequence: CDR1 SGHRS, CDR2 YFSETQ. CDR3 sequence: CASSPRQDSIDSFF. The CDR3 DNA sequence: TGCGCCAGCAGCCCCCGGCAGGACTCCATAGATTCTTTCTTT.

The chain employs TRBV6-2 or TRBV6-3 and TRBJ2-5; 14 bases match TRBD2. J was trimmed by 5 bases and V by 2 bases; bases with no gene match: 7. CDR1 and CDR2 from the germline V gene are MNHEY and SVGEGT. The CDR3 runs 17 residues. This CDR3 is CASSYRGLAGAWETQYF. CDR3 coding DNA: TGTGCCAGCAGTTACCGGGGACTAGCGGGGGCATGGGAGACCCAGTACTTC.

This clone was seen a handful of times. The chain has TRBV28 and TRBJ1-2; weak D call: TRBD1 (6 bases). The CDR3 runs to 14 residues. From germline, CDR1 is MDHEN and CDR2 SYDVKM. The germline V and J ends were trimmed by 2 bases and 5 bases, with 12 bases remaining between them. The CDR3 nucleotides read TGTGCCAGCAGTTTAAAGGAACAGGGTTATGGCTACACCTTC. This gives the protein CASSLKEQGYGYTF.

The chain couples TRBV6-5 to TRBJ2-7, with TRBD1 as a possible D gene (5 bases). CDR3 size: 11 residues. CDR1 and CDR2 from the germline V gene are MNHEY and SVGAGI. The germline V and J ends were trimmed by 11 bases and 6 bases, with 14 bases remaining between them. The CDR3 nucleotides are TGTGCCCCCATTAACAGGTCCGAGCAGTACGTC. Amino acid sequence: CAPINRSEQYV.

This chain links TRBV24-1 with TRBJ2-5, with TRBD2 matching 8 bases. V lost 1 base to trimming and J lost 3 bases; unmatched junction nucleotides: 3. CDR1 KGHDR and CDR2 SFDVKD come from the germline V gene. The CDR3 sequence is 15 residues long. The CDR3, as DNA: TGTGCCACCAGTGATTTAAGCGGGGGCAAAGAGACCCAGTACTTC. Translated, it gives CATSDLSGGKETQYF.

This clone was seen only once. The chain uses TRBV28 and TRBJ2-7, with 8 nucleotides matching TRBD1. Germline CDR1 and CDR2: MDHEN and SYDVKM. CDR3 size: 12 residues. J gave up 3 bases and V 6 bases, and 1 base lay outside the gene matches. In DNA, the CDR3 is TGTGCCAGCAGAACAGGGGGCTACGAGCAGTACTTC. The encoded protein is CASRTGGYEQYF.

The genes are TRBV2 and TRBJ2-3, with TRBD2 matching 9 bases. The germline V gene encodes CDR1 SNHLY and CDR2 FYNNEI. V shed 2 bases and J 1 base; nucleotides not matched to a gene: 4. The CDR3 covers 16 residues. The CDR3 region is CASSEYAGGGTDTQYF. DNA for the CDR3: TGTGCCAGCAGTGAATACGCGGGGGGGGGCACAGATACGCAGTATTTT.

This rearrangement joins TRBV10-3 to TRBJ2-3, with D unclear. V lost 6 bases and J 5 bases, leaving 9 bases between the germline ends. This CDR3 has 12 amino acids. Germline loops: CDR1 ENHRY, CDR2 SYGVKD. In nucleotides, the CDR3 is TGTGCCATCAGGGCCTCAGGAGATACGCAGTATTTT. This sequence encodes CAIRASGDTQYF.

CDR3 in amino acids: CASSFYRGGHNQPQHF. The CDR3 bases are TGTGCCAGCAGTTTTTACAGGGGGGGACACAATCAGCCCCAGCATTTT. The V gene is TRBV28, the J gene TRBJ1-5, with TRBD1 matching over 8 bases. Trimming at V came to 3 bases and at J to 3 bases, leaving 7 bases not matched to a gene. This CDR3 has 16 residues. The germline gives CDR1 MDHEN, CDR2 SYDVKM.